Following are 15 T cell receptor beta chains from one sample sequenced in a study of blood T cell repertoires in COVID-19. Clones were sequenced by immunoSEQ multiplex PCR, and TCRdb holds only the in-frame ones, with some missing. The repertoire holds tens of thousands of clones, with approximately 80% as singletons. The specimen was peripheral blood. The receptor set was obtained from a human donor in a cohort sampled during active COVID-19.

The V and J genes are TRBV11-3 and TRBJ2-1; a weak D match, TRBD2 (6 bases). CDR3 length: 12 residues. CDR1 is SGHNT and CDR2 is YENEEA in the germline V gene. The V end lost 5 bases, the J end lost 6 bases, and 8 bases lay between the germline ends. For the CDR3, the DNA is TGTGCCAGCAGCCTGACTAGCAATGAGCAGTTCTTC. This encodes CASSLTSNEQFF. Full variable domain (remainder filled in from reference TRBV11-3 and TRBJ2-1): EAGVVQSPRYKIIEKKQPVAFWCNPISGHNTLYWYLQNLGQGPELLIRYENEEAVDDSQLPKDRFSAERLKGVDSTLKIQPAELGDSAVYLCASSLTSNEQFFGPGTRLTVL.

This clone is a singleton in its sample. The rearrangement uses TRBV18 and TRBJ1-2, with 8 bases matching TRBD1. Trimming cost V 3 bases and J 5 bases; bases outside gene matches: 5. Germline CDR1 KGHSH, CDR2 LQKENI. This CDR3 comprises 14 residues. CDR3: CASSPGTGQYGYTF. The CDR3 DNA sequence: TGTGCCAGCTCACCCGGGACAGGTCAATATGGCTACACCTTC.

This chain joins TRBV10-3 and TRBJ2-2, with 10 bases fitting TRBD2. Trimming took 8 bases from V and 1 from J; bases not matched to a gene: 4. The CDR3 extends over 15 amino acids. Germline loops: CDR1 ENHRY, CDR2 SYGVKD. CDR3 sequence: CAIGGLARNTGELFF. The CDR3 DNA follows: TGTGCCATCGGGGGACTAGCGCGGAACACCGGGGAGCTGTTTTTT.

This clone is a singleton in its sample. The chain is built from TRBV5-6 and TRBJ2-7, with 9 positions matching TRBD1. Germline trimming cut 2 bases from V and 4 bases from J; bases unmatched to any gene: 7. CDR1 is SGHDT and CDR2 is YYEEEE in the germline V gene. The CDR3 has 15 amino acids. CDR3 bases: TGTGCCAGCAGCTTTTGGGACAGGGAAAGGTACGAGCAGTACTTC. The encoded protein is CASSFWDRERYEQYF.

The chain is built from TRBV7-8 and TRBJ1-4, with D perhaps TRBD1 (6 bases). Trimming left V 5 bases short and J 3 bases short, with 16 bases between. The CDR3 covers 16 residues. From germline, CDR1 is SGHVS and CDR2 FQNEAQ. The CDR3 DNA reads TGTGCCAGCAGCCAAAGGGCGGGGGCGGCTAATGAAAAACTGTTTTTT. It codes for CASSQRAGAANEKLFF.

This rearrangement joins TRBV5-6 to TRBJ1-6; TRBD1 is a possible D gene (6 bases). Trimming stripped 0 bases from V and 10 bases from J, with 11 bases between. The CDR3 has 14 residues. Germline V lookup: CDR1 SGHDT, CDR2 YYEEEE. In DNA, the CDR3 is TGTGCCAGCAGCTTGGTCACAGGGCGATCACCCCTCCACTTT. Protein sequence: CASSLVTGRSPLHF.

This clone was picked up one time. The chain uses TRBV7-8 and TRBJ1-6; a possible D gene is TRBD1 (5 bases). The CDR3 is 15 amino acids. Trimming cost V 6 bases and J 10 bases, with 19 bases left between them. Germline CDR1 SGHVS, CDR2 FQNEAQ. The CDR3 sequence is CASSPREGLESPLHF. The CDR3, as DNA: TGTGCCAGCAGTCCCCGGGAGGGACTGGAATCACCCCTCCACTTT.

The V call is TRBV24-1, the J call TRBJ1-2; 8 bases agree with TRBD1. The V gene end was trimmed by 4 bases and the J gene end by 4 bases; junction bases not matched to a gene: 7. The CDR3 sequence is 15 residues long. The germline V gene encodes CDR1 KGHDR and CDR2 SFDVKD. The DNA of the CDR3 is TGTGCCACCAGTGACTCAGGGGGCGCAGGCTATGGCTACACCTTC. Translated, it gives CATSDSGGAGYGYTF.

The V gene is TRBV20-1, the J gene TRBJ2-7, with D tentatively TRBD1 (5 bases). CDR1 and CDR2 (germline): DFQATT, SNEGSKA (reference sequence). This CDR3 is built from 11 residues. V lost 7 bases and J 2 bases, leaving 9 bases between the germline ends. This CDR3 is CSGQGPYEQYF. In nucleotides, the CDR3 is TGCAGTGGGCAGGGTCCCTACGAGCAGTACTTC.

The genes are TRBV9 and TRBJ2-3; TRBD2 matches 7 bases. With V trimmed by 0 bases and J by 2 bases, 9 bases remained unmatched. The germline gives CDR1 SGDLS, CDR2 YYNGEE. This CDR3 contains 17 residues. For the CDR3, the DNA is TGTGCCAGCAGCGTAGGTGTCGGGAGGCCCGACACAGATACGCAGTATTTT. Encoded protein: CASSVGVGRPDTDTQYF.

The chain is built from TRBV30 and TRBJ1-3; D gene uncertain. V was pared by 1 base and J by 1 base, with 11 bases between. The CDR3 has 15 amino acids. Germline V lookup: CDR1 GTSNPN, CDR2 SVGIG (reference sequence). The CDR3 region is CAWSGHLSSGNTIYF. In DNA, the CDR3 is TGTGCCTGGAGTGGACACCTTTCGTCTGGAAACACCATATATTTT.

Many counts were recorded for this clone. V gene TRBV19 combines with J gene TRBJ1-1; D remains ambiguous. Trimming removed 5 bases at V and 6 bases at J, with 16 bases between. Germline CDR1 reads LNHDA; CDR2 reads SQIVND (reference sequence). The CDR3 is made up of 14 amino acids. The CDR3 DNA reads TGTGCCAGTAGTCCCCCGGGAGGAGCCGCTGAAGCTTTCTTT. Translated: CASSPPGGAAEAFF. The entire variable domain, with the rest obtained from reference TRBV19 and TRBJ1-1, is as follows: DGGITQSPKYLFRKEGQNVTLSCEQNLNHDAMYWYRQDPGQGLRLIYYSQIVNDFQKGDIAEGYSVSREKKESFPLTVTSAQKNPTAFYLCASSPPGGAAEAFFGQGTRLTVV.

The chain recombines TRBV25-1 with TRBJ2-3, with 9 bases fitting TRBD1. The germline V gene encodes CDR1 MGHDK and CDR2 SYGVNS. This CDR3 region has 13 residues. V trimming: 9 bases; J trimming: 5 bases; junction bases outside the gene matches: 6. Written as DNA, the CDR3 is TGTGCCAGTAGACAGGGGGGGAGAGATACGCAGTATTTT. Its protein product is CASRQGGRDTQYF.

This clone has a handful of counts. The chain recombines TRBV18 with TRBJ1-3; tentatively, D is TRBD1 (6 bases). This CDR3 region has 15 residues. CDR1 is KGHSH, CDR2 LQKENI, per germline. Trimming cost V 2 bases and J 2 bases, with 10 bases left between them. CDR3 sequence: CASSPGRQAGNTIYF. In DNA, the CDR3 is TGTGCCAGCTCACCAGGGAGACAGGCTGGAAACACCATATATTTT.

This rearrangement joins TRBV19 to TRBJ2-7, with 9 bases lining up with TRBD2. The germline V gene encodes CDR1 LNHDA and CDR2 SQIVND (reference sequence). V dropped 5 bases and J dropped 2; count of bases not matched to a gene: 10. This CDR3 comprises 16 residues. CDR3 sequence: CASSAGVAGVTYEQYF. As DNA, the CDR3 is TGTGCCAGTAGTGCCGGGGTAGCGGGGGTGACCTACGAGCAGTACTTC.